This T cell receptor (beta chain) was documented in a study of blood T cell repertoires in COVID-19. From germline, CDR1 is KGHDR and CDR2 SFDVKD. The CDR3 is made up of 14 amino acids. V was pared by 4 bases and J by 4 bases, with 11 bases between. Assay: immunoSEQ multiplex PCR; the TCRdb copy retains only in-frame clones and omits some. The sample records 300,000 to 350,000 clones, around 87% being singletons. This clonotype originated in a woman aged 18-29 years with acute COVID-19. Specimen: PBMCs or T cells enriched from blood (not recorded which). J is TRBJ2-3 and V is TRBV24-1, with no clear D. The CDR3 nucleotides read TGTGCCACCAGTGACCCCCCCTCCGCAGATACGCAGTATTTT. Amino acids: CATSDPPSADTQYF.